This T cell receptor beta chain is drawn from a study of blood T cell repertoires in COVID-19. In the study overall: Spain, Italy and the United States supplied samples that represented acute and convalescent COVID-19.

The age range of participants was about 18 to 95 years, with residence in under 30 US areas. This clone has a handful of counts. The method was immunoSEQ multiplex PCR; TCRdb's version includes in-frame clones alone and lacks a portion of them. There are 150,000 to 200,000 clones in the sample; around four fifths occur only once, and 3.6% lies in the top ten. The germline V and J ends were trimmed by 3 bases and 4 bases, with 11 bases remaining between them. CDR1 and CDR2 (germline): DFQATT, SNEGSKA (reference sequence). This CDR3 has 13 amino acids. The chain couples TRBV20-1 to TRBJ2-3, with D possibly TRBD2 on 5 matching bases. Sequenced: PBMCs or T cells enriched from blood (not recorded which). This clonotype originated in a woman in her forties or fifties in a cohort exposed to, infected with or recovered from COVID-19 (not recorded which). The CDR3 region is CSASEGSADTQYF. The DNA for the CDR3 is TGCAGTGCTAGTGAGGGCTCCGCAGATACGCAGTATTTT.